These 19 T cell receptor beta chains originate from one sample sequenced in a study of post-analysis software for immune sequencing data. Study observations and caveats: Five or six TRBV segments were significantly more frequent in patients than in controls. TRBV5-6, TRBV5-1 and TRBV20-1 were among these segments.

Prepared libraries of TCR beta cDNA carried unique molecular identifiers. MiXCR, applied by TCRdb to the PCR reads, yields one record per CDR3 protein. The table shows fewer than 900,000 distinct CDR3 sequences, with around 46% occurring only once. These TCRs are of unknown antigen specificity. Sequenced: blood. The receptors derive from a girl aged 10-17 years with multiple sclerosis.

This clonotype was counted only a few times. J is TRBJ2-5 and V is TRBV20-1; TRBD1 might be the D (5 bases). CDR1 is DFQATT and CDR2 is SNEGSKA in the germline V gene (reference sequence). The CDR3 sequence is 14 residues long. V lost 0 bases, J lost 2 bases, and 10 bases lay in between. CDR3 DNA: TGCAGTGCTAGAGATCCGACAGCACAAGAGACCCAGTACTTC. This translates into CSARDPTAQETQYF.

V is TRBV28 and J is TRBJ1-2, with TRBD1 matching 9 bases. The germline V gene has CDR1 MDHEN and CDR2 SYDVKM. V shed 7 bases, J shed 4 bases, and the junction held 10 bases outside the gene matches. The CDR3 is 15 amino acids. The CDR3 DNA sequence: TGTGCCAGCATAACCTCGACAGGGGGAGCCTATGGCTACACCTTC. Protein sequence: CASITSTGGAYGYTF.

The chain is built from TRBV13 and TRBJ1-2; D possibly corresponds to TRBD1 (5 bases). This CDR3 contains 15 residues. V gave up 2 bases and J gave up 1 base, with 11 bases separating them. CDR1 PRHDT and CDR2 FYEKMQ come from the germline V gene (reference sequence). The CDR3 spells CASSLLSGGNYGYTF. The DNA for the CDR3 is TGTGCCAGCAGCTTATTGTCCGGGGGTAACTATGGCTACACCTTC.

The J gene is TRBJ2-2, the V gene TRBV29-1, with 8 bases lining up with TRBD1. CDR1 SQVTM and CDR2 ANQGSEA come from the germline V gene. This CDR3 region has 16 residues. With V trimmed by 0 bases and J by 1 base, 4 bases remained unmatched. The DNA of the CDR3 is TGCAGCGTTGAAGATCGTGGGACAGGGAACACCGGGGAGCTGTTTTTT. Protein sequence: CSVEDRGTGNTGELFF.

This clonotype came up once. The V call is TRBV7-9, the J call TRBJ1-2, with a possible D match to TRBD1 (6 bases). Germline-derived CDR1 and CDR2 are SEHNR and FQNEAQ (reference sequence). CDR3 length: 17 amino acids. Trimming left V 4 bases short and J 2 bases short, with 20 bases between. CDR3 nucleotide sequence: TGTGCCAGCAGCTCCTCGCTCGGACAGATGTTAAACTATGGCTACACCTTC. It yields the protein CASSSSLGQMLNYGYTF.

The chain joins TRBV6-5 to TRBJ2-1; weak D call: TRBD2 (6 bases). V gave up 8 bases and J gave up 4 bases, with 12 bases separating them. CDR1 is MNHEY and CDR2 is SVGAGI in the germline V gene. The CDR3 runs 13 residues. For the CDR3, the DNA is TGTGCCAGCGGCGGGGATTCTTACAATGAGCAGTTCTTC. It encodes CASGGDSYNEQFF.

This clonotype has just a few counts. J is TRBJ1-2 and V is TRBV10-3; D unclear. The V gene's germline CDR1 is ENHRY and CDR2 SYGVKD. The ends were cut back, 3 bases at V and 8 bases at J, with 7 bases in the middle. CDR3 length equals 11 residues. CDR3 amino acids: CAISDEGGYTF. CDR3 nucleotide sequence: TGTGCCATCAGTGACGAGGGAGGCTACACCTTC.

In this sample, this clonotype turned up a few times. The chain employs TRBV9 and TRBJ2-1; 8 bases map to TRBD1. The CDR3 extends over 17 amino acids. Germline trimming cut 3 bases from V and 4 bases from J; bases unmatched to any gene: 12. CDR1 and CDR2 (germline): SGDLS, YYNGEE. As DNA, the CDR3 is TGTGCCAGCAGCGCCACAATTGGGACAGGAAAATACAATGAGCAGTTCTTC. Translating it yields CASSATIGTGKYNEQFF.

V is TRBV2 and J is TRBJ1-5; 7 bases align to TRBD1. With 4 bases clipped from V and 1 base from J, the junction kept 4 bases outside the gene matches. CDR1 is SNHLY, CDR2 FYNNEI, per germline. The CDR3 runs to 15 residues. The CDR3 coding sequence is TGTGCCAGCAGTGGGCCAGGGGGAAGCAATCAGCCCCAGCATTTT. Its translation is CASSGPGGSNQPQHF.

There are a few counts of this clonotype. The chain couples TRBV6-1 to TRBJ2-7; possible D gene TRBD1, 6 bases. The V end was cut by 7 bases, the J end by 3 bases, with 13 bases between. The CDR3 has 13 amino acids. Germline CDR1 MNHNS, CDR2 SASEGT. CDR3 region: CASITDSNYEQYF. CDR3 nucleotide sequence: TGTGCCAGCATCACGGACAGTAACTACGAGCAGTACTTC.

About this clonotype itself: Just one base apart from a much larger clone, this may be a read error. The rearrangement links TRBV20-1 to TRBJ2-7; maybe TRBD1 (5 bases). Trimming cost V 6 bases and J 1 base, with 10 bases left between them. The CDR3 has 12 residues. Per germline, CDR1 DFQATT and CDR2 SNEGSKA (reference sequence). The CDR3 DNA is TGCAGTGCCGAGACAGCGTCCTACGAGCAGTACTTC. It is translated as CSAETASYEQYF.

The chain is built from TRBV27 and TRBJ2-7, with a weak D call TRBD2 (6 bases). The germline V gene encodes CDR1 MNHEY and CDR2 SMNVEV (reference sequence). Trimming took off 2 bases at V and 0 bases at J, with 11 bases between the two ends. CDR3 length: 15 amino acids. DNA of the CDR3: TGTGCCAGCAGTTTAGAAGCGGGCAGCTCCTACGAGCAGTACTTC. Its translation is CASSLEAGSSYEQYF.

This clonotype turned up a few times. Here the CDR3 DNA reads TGTGCCAGCAACTACAGGGTTGGGGGCACAGATACGCAGTATTTT. It encodes CASNYRVGGTDTQYF. This chain joins TRBV27 and TRBJ2-3, with D possibly matching TRBD1 (6 bases). Per germline, CDR1 MNHEY and CDR2 SMNVEV (reference sequence). The CDR3 has 15 residues. V lost 7 bases, J lost 1 base, and 15 bases lay in between.

J is TRBJ2-3 and V is TRBV7-6, with TRBD1 identical over 10 bases. Germline loops: CDR1 SGHVS, CDR2 FNYEAQ. The CDR3 is 16 amino acids. J lost 2 bases, V lost 5 bases, and 7 bases had no gene match. CDR3 coding DNA: TGTGCCAGCAGCCACGGGGACAGGGGCCTCACAGATACGCAGTATTTT. Amino acids: CASSHGDRGLTDTQYF.

Comment on this clonotype: A junction boundary mismatches the germline segment, possibly from a read error. The V and J genes are TRBV6-5 and TRBJ2-1, with D possibly matching TRBD2 (5 bases). The length of the CDR3 is 13 residues. Per germline, CDR1 MNHEY and CDR2 SVGAGI. The CDR3 DNA reads TGTGCCTGCAGTTACGAGGGCTACAATGAGCAGTTCTTC. Its translation: CACSYEGYNEQFF.

The chain employs TRBV20-1 and TRBJ2-5, with 8 bases that match TRBD2. The end of the DNA fits TRBJ2-7 better, so the J call may be wrong. There are 16 residues in the CDR3. The germline CDR1 and CDR2 sequences are DFQATT and SNEGSKA (reference sequence). In DNA form, the CDR3 reads TGCAGTGCTAGAGGCCGTGGGAATAGCGGGACCCACGAGCAGTACTTC. This gives the protein CSARGRGNSGTHEQYF.

This clonotype was seen at least ten times. The genes are TRBV6-5 and TRBJ2-3; 7 bases are a match to TRBD2. The CDR3 is 14 amino acids. V lost 6 bases, J lost 5 bases, and 8 bases stayed unmatched. CDR1 and CDR2 (germline): MNHEY, SVGAGI. The CDR3 loop reads CASSPGGPRDTQYF. CDR3 coding DNA: TGTGCCAGCAGCCCGGGGGGTCCGAGAGATACGCAGTATTTT.

CDR3 protein: CASSSTGFAYEQYF. The CDR3, as DNA: TGTGCCAGCAGTTCGACAGGGTTTGCCTACGAGCAGTACTTC. The rearrangement uses TRBV12-3 or TRBV12-4 and TRBJ2-5; 7 bases line up with TRBD1. The J call may be in error: the DNA end matches TRBJ2-7 better. The CDR3 has 14 residues.

The chain employs TRBV12-3 or TRBV12-4 and TRBJ1-1; D is unresolved. The CDR3 spans 17 residues. Trimming pared 2 bases from V and 1 base from J, leaving 17 bases between. The CDR3 sequence: CASSLRRSSLGNTEAFF. CDR3 nucleotide sequence: TGTGCCAGCAGTTTACGTAGATCCAGCTTGGGGAACACTGAAGCTTTCTTT.